This T cell receptor (beta chain) is drawn from a study of molecular identifiers for immune sequencing clone quantification. A remark on this clonotype: The antigen is not known.

The study's findings and limits: Detecting spiked Jurkat TCR RNA from one cell among roughly 1 million naive cells was reportedly possible.

TCRdb called the PCR reads again in MiXCR, with one record for every CDR3 protein. The sample contains approximately 550,000 distinct CDR3 sequences, around a fifth of which appear only once. Trimming shortened V by 7 bases and J by 0 bases, and 9 bases separated the two germline ends. Germline-derived CDR1 and CDR2 are MDHEN and SYDVKM. CDR3 length: 14 residues. This TCR was sampled from a human donor in good health. Some libraries in this study had Jurkat cell RNA spiked in. Sequencing was done on a sample of naive CD8+ T cells from blood, with Jurkat cell RNA spiked in. Subset reported: FACS-sorted CD8+CD4-CCR7+CD45RA+ naive T cells. V usage is TRBV28 and J usage is TRBJ2-2; D perhaps matches TRBD2 (6 bases). In nucleotides, the CDR3 is TGTGCCAGCACATCGGGAGCGAACACCGGGGAGCTGTTTTTT. Translated, it gives CASTSGANTGELFF.